This is a list of T cell receptor beta chains from one sample in a study of regulatory T cells in long-lasting Graves disease. Using its own MiXCR run on the multiplex PCR reads, TCRdb lists one record per CDR3 protein. The sample consists of some 500,000 distinct CDR3 sequences, 13% of them appearing once. A further study also used this sample, focusing on T cells in Graves' hyperthyroidism and ophthalmopathy.

The sequencing here drew on peripheral blood mononuclear cells (PBMCs), taken at new diagnosis, from a patient treated with antithyroid drugs. The receptors here all came from a man aged 30 to 45 with Graves disease. Both conserved end residues are part of each CDR3. A D gene is named only where the DNA matches it firmly. The size field is filled for only some rows; it gives once, few, many or a size class.

TRBV6-1	TRBD2	TRBJ2-7	few	CASRASGDRRYF	TGTGCCAGCAGAGCCAGCGGGGATCGGCGGTACTTC
TRBV19	NA	TRBJ2-5	few	CASKASQMETQYF	TGTGCCAGTAAAGCTAGTCAGATGGAGACCCAGTACTTC
TRBV2	TRBD1	TRBJ1-5	many	CASTRDRANQPQHF	TGTGCCAGCACTCGGGACAGGGCGAATCAGCCCCAGCATTTT
TRBV14	TRBD1	TRBJ1-1	many	CASRAQGMNTEAFF	TGTGCCAGCAGGGCACAGGGGATGAACACTGAAGCTTTCTTT
TRBV19	TRBD1	TRBJ1-1	NA	CASRIQGMNTEAFF	TGTGCCAGTAGGATACAGGGGATGAACACTGAAGCTTTCTTT
TRBV20-1	TRBD2	TRBJ2-1	many	CSARRGLASYNEQFF	TGCAGTGCTAGACGTGGACTAGCTTCCTACAATGAGCAGTTCTTC
TRBV6-1	NA	TRBJ1-6	few	CASSEGGQGRSPLHF	TGTGCCAGCAGTGAAGGCGGCCAGGGGCGCTCACCCCTCCACTTT
TRBV6-2/TRBV6-3	TRBD1	TRBJ2-1	many	CASIAARGLYNEQFF	TGTGCCAGCATTGCGGCCAGGGGGCTCTACAATGAGCAGTTCTTC
TRBV11-2	NA	TRBJ1-1	NA	CASSAGYTEASF	TGTGCCAGCAGCGCGGGGTACACCGAAGCTTCCTTT
TRBV28	TRBD2	TRBJ2-5	NA	CASLRGGSSQTQYF	TGTGCCAGCCTCCGGGGGGGAAGTAGCCAGACCCAGTACTTC
TRBV28	NA	TRBJ2-1	many	CASSLRDSAIRDEQFF	TGTGCCAGCAGTTTAAGAGACAGCGCAATCAGGGATGAGCAGTTCTTC
TRBV5-1	NA	TRBJ2-7	once	CASSPSGGGQDSYEQYF	TGCGCCAGCAGCCCGTCGGGGGGCGGACAGGACTCCTACGAGCAGTACTTC
TRBV12-3/TRBV12-4	NA	TRBJ1-5	NA	CTSRKQAGRPQHF	TGTACCAGCAGAAAGCAGGCAGGGCGGCCCCAGCATTTT
TRBV27	NA	TRBJ1-1	many	CASSPLLTAPIEAFF	TGTGCCAGCAGCCCTCTTCTGACAGCGCCTATTGAAGCTTTCTTT
TRBV6-2/TRBV6-3	NA	TRBJ1-1	many	CASSLTSGAMNTEAFF	TGTGCCAGCAGTTTAACATCAGGAGCTATGAACACTGAAGCTTTCTTT
TRBV14	NA	TRBJ2-1	many	CASSQASLVNEQFF	TGTGCCAGCAGCCAGGCCTCTCTAGTGAATGAGCAGTTCTTC
TRBV29-1	NA	TRBJ1-1	many	CSATILQGPTSLGAFF	TGCAGCGCCACCATTCTCCAGGGGCCCACCTCTTTGGGAGCTTTCTTT
TRBV9	TRBD2	TRBJ2-5	few	CASSGGGLASETQYF	TGTGCCAGCAGCGGCGGGGGACTAGCTTCTGAGACCCAGTACTTC
TRBV5-1	NA	TRBJ2-5	few	CASSLMGGDPVGTQYF	TGCGCCAGCAGCTTGATGGGTGGAGACCCAGTTGGGACCCAGTACTTC
TRBV12-3/TRBV12-4	TRBD2	TRBJ2-1	many	CASSLHGRVASGISTPYNEQFF	TGTGCCAGCAGTTTACACGGACGGGTGGCTAGCGGGATCTCTACACCTTACAATGAGCAGTTCTTC
TRBV6-4	TRBD2	TRBJ2-7	NA	CASIIQPGLAVDYEQYF	TGTGCCAGCATCATACAGCCGGGACTAGCAGTGGACTACGAGCAGTACTTC
TRBV5-1	NA	TRBJ1-1	many	CASSHGSEEAFF	TGCGCCAGCAGCCATGGGTCAGAGGAGGCTTTCTTT
TRBV7-3	NA	TRBJ1-1	many	CASSLTMAMNTEAFF	TGTGCCAGCAGCTTAACGATGGCAATGAACACTGAAGCTTTCTTT
TRBV9	TRBD2	TRBJ2-7	NA	CASSFGLEVYEQYF	TGTGCCAGCAGCTTTGGACTAGAAGTCTACGAGCAGTACTTC
TRBV15	TRBD2	TRBJ2-7	NA	CATSRDKAGGIYEQYF	TGTGCCACCAGCAGAGATAAGGCGGGAGGGATTTACGAGCAGTACTTC
TRBV7-2	TRBD1	TRBJ2-1	many	CASSIGGGNEQFF	TGTGCCAGCAGTATAGGGGGCGGGAATGAGCAGTTCTTC
TRBV28	TRBD1	TRBJ1-1	NA	CASRTMGTGNTEAFF	TGTGCCAGCAGGACAATGGGGACAGGGAACACTGAAGCTTTCTTT
TRBV6-1	TRBD2	TRBJ2-1	few	CASSEGSGASSYNEQFF	TGTGCCAGCAGCGAGGGGAGCGGGGCCAGCTCCTACAATGAGCAGTTCTTC
TRBV2	NA	TRBJ2-7	few	CASSVPGTPAYEQYF	TGTGCCAGCTCTGTCCCCGGGACACCGGCGTACGAGCAGTACTTC
TRBV24-1	TRBD1	TRBJ2-5	NA	CATSDSGQAQETQYF	TGTGCCACCAGTGACTCCGGACAGGCTCAAGAGACCCAGTACTTC